This entry features one TCR beta chain sequence. The target antigen is unknown. These data belong to a study of CD4 T cells in relation to SARS-CoV-2 and coronaviruses. For approximately 10 days, roughly 9.4 x 10^4 sorted CD4+ cells grew with T cell-depleted PBMCs and CEF. This CDR3 region has 13 residues. Germline-derived CDR1 and CDR2 are LGHDT and YNNKEL (reference sequence). The V end was cut by 1 base, the J end by 10 bases, with 13 bases between. Broader study findings: Around two thirds of donors had memory CD4+ clonotypes crossrecognizing SARS-CoV-2 and common cold coronavirus spike.

Only in-frame clones appear in the TCRdb table, and some are missing; sequencing was by immunoSEQ multiplex PCR. The sample gives some 35,000 clones, 82% of which show up once; under 6% is in the top ten. The chain has TRBV3-1 (or the pseudogene TRBV3-2) and TRBJ1-1; no reliable D call. The sequencing input was naive CD4+ T cells from PBMCs, cultured in vitro. The subset: naive CD4+ T cells isolated by negative enrichment. The origin of this receptor is an adult with COVID-19. In nucleotides, the CDR3 is TGTGCCAGCAGCCAAGGTAAGCCAGGTGGAGCTTTCTTT. It codes for CASSQGKPGGAFF.